Listed below are T cell receptor beta chains from one sample, sequenced in a study of blood T cell repertoires in COVID-19. Profiled with immunoSEQ multiplex PCR; TCRdb holds only in-frame clones, not every one. Of under 350,000 clones in the sample, around nine tenths were seen once. What was sequenced was PBMCs or T cells enriched from blood (not recorded which). These receptors were obtained from a woman aged 55-69 years who had recovered from COVID-19. Each CDR3 is given with its conserved first and last residue. A D gene is named only where the DNA matches it firmly. A clone size is listed for some rows: how often the clone was seen (once, few, many), or a class if it is expanded.

v_gene,d_gene,j_gene,abundance,CDR3aa,CDR3nt
TRBV7-3,TRBD2,TRBJ2-7,-,CASSPGLEGEQYF,TGTGCCAGCAGCCCAGGACTAGAAGGCGAGCAGTACTTC
TRBV28,-,TRBJ1-5,once,CASSGQTHNQPQHF,TGTGCCAGCAGTGGACAGACTCACAATCAGCCCCAGCATTTT
TRBV5-1,TRBD1,TRBJ1-1,-,CASSPGQETENTEAFF,TGCGCCAGCAGCCCGGGACAGGAGACTGAGAACACTGAAGCTTTCTTT
TRBV24-1,TRBD1,TRBJ2-6,-,CAIGDRSNSGANVLTF,TGTGCCATCGGGGACAGGTCCAACTCTGGGGCCAACGTCCTGACTTTC
TRBV11-3,-,TRBJ2-5,-,CASSLGGQFGGETQYF,TGTGCCAGCAGCTTAGGCGGACAGTTTGGGGGAGAGACCCAGTACTTC
TRBV19,TRBD2,TRBJ2-1,few,CASSYSGSYNEQFF,TGTGCCAGTAGCTATAGCGGGAGTTACAATGAGCAGTTCTTC
TRBV30,-,TRBJ2-7,-,CAWSVQGKGSYEQYF,TGTGCCTGGAGTGTACAGGGTAAGGGATCCTACGAGCAGTACTTC
TRBV18,-,TRBJ1-2,once,CASSPPGAQGYGYTF,TGTGCCAGCTCACCACCGGGGGCACAGGGTTATGGCTACACCTTC
TRBV10-2,TRBD1,TRBJ2-7,-,CATEGQNVYEQYF,TGCGCCACCGAGGGACAGAACGTATACGAGCAGTACTTC
TRBV7-8,-,TRBJ1-5,-,CASSPRRAPFVGHF,TGTGCCAGCAGCCCCCGCAGGGCCCCGTTTGTTGGGCATTTT
TRBV6-5,TRBD1,TRBJ1-2,once,CASSTGGSGYTF,TGTGCCAGCAGTACAGGGGGCTCTGGCTACACCTTC
TRBV19,TRBD2,TRBJ2-1,-,CASAWTSSYNEQFF,TGTGCCAGTGCCTGGACTAGCTCCTACAATGAGCAGTTCTTC
TRBV18,TRBD2,TRBJ2-3,-,CASSTSGGADTQYF,TGTGCCAGCTCAACTAGCGGGGGTGCAGATACGCAGTATTTT
TRBV30,TRBD2,TRBJ2-1,-,CAWSSGLAGVYNEQFF,TGTGCCTGGTCATCCGGCCTAGCGGGAGTCTACAATGAGCAGTTCTTC
TRBV28,TRBD1,TRBJ1-4,-,CASSLRDSNEKLFF,TGTGCCAGCAGTTTACGGGACAGCAATGAAAAACTGTTTTTT
TRBV24-1,-,TRBJ2-5,-,CATRASRGGETQYF,TGTGCCACCAGAGCAAGTAGGGGCGGAGAGACCCAGTACTTC
TRBV7-9,-,TRBJ1-1,few,CASSGGSLQVIAEAFF,TGTGCCAGCAGCGGGGGGTCTTTACAGGTGATCGCTGAAGCTTTCTTT
TRBV30,-,TRBJ2-7,-,CAWSKSGEQYF,TGTGCCTGGAGTAAGTCCGGCGAGCAGTACTTC
TRBV5-1,TRBD1,TRBJ1-6,few,CASSLTGTGDSPLHF,TGCGCCAGCAGCTTGACCGGGACAGGGGATTCACCCCTCCACTTT
TRBV5-6,-,TRBJ2-3,-,CASSGFPITWEDTQYF,TGTGCCAGCAGCGGCTTCCCTATTACGTGGGAGGATACGCAGTATTTT
TRBV30,-,TRBJ1-5,-,CAWSSGDQPQHF,TGTGCCTGGAGTTCCGGGGATCAGCCCCAGCATTTT
TRBV5-6,-,TRBJ2-3,-,CASSLIGGGRSDTQYF,TGTGCCAGCAGCTTGATCGGAGGGGGCCGGTCAGATACGCAGTATTTT
TRBV29-1,TRBD1,TRBJ2-7,once,CSVRTGAPYEQYF,TGCAGCGTTCGGACAGGGGCCCCCTACGAGCAGTACTTC
TRBV19,TRBD1,TRBJ1-2,-,CASSTALGQTYTF,TGTGCCAGTAGTACGGCCCTGGGACAGACCTACACCTTC
TRBV11-2,-,TRBJ2-5,-,CASSPRRGRVYQETQYF,TGTGCCAGCAGCCCCAGGAGGGGGCGGGTTTACCAAGAGACCCAGTACTTC
TRBV5-5,TRBD2,TRBJ2-3,-,CASSFGGADTQYF,TGTGCCAGCAGCTTCGGGGGGGCGGATACGCAGTATTTT
TRBV11-2,-,TRBJ2-1,-,CASSLREYEQFF,TGTGCCAGCAGCTTACGCGAGTATGAGCAGTTCTTC
TRBV5-4,-,TRBJ2-2,-,CASSLETGSSTGELFF,TGTGCCAGCAGCTTGGAAACAGGGAGTTCAACCGGGGAGCTGTTTTTT
TRBV2,TRBD2,TRBJ2-2,-,CASSALAGGTGELFF,TGTGCCAGCAGTGCACTAGCGGGTGGGACCGGGGAGCTGTTTTTT
TRBV5-4,TRBD2,TRBJ2-2,-,CASGRAGGQDGELFF,TGTGCCAGCGGTCGAGCGGGAGGGCAGGACGGGGAGCTGTTTTTT
TRBV29-1,TRBD1,TRBJ2-1,once,CSVTRDRGMDEQFF,TGCAGCGTTACCCGGGACAGGGGGATGGATGAGCAGTTCTTC
TRBV28,TRBD1,TRBJ2-7,-,CASSPGTGSYEQYF,TGTGCCAGCAGCCCCGGGACAGGATCCTACGAGCAGTACTTC
TRBV2,-,TRBJ1-1,-,CASTVEGGGTEAFF,TGTGCCAGCACCGTGGAGGGAGGGGGTACTGAAGCTTTCTTT
TRBV19,-,TRBJ1-1,-,CASSRQGPNTEAFF,TGTGCCAGTAGTCGGCAGGGCCCGAACACTGAAGCTTTCTTT
TRBV27,-,TRBJ2-1,-,CASSLIASYNEQFF,TGTGCCAGCAGTTTGATAGCTTCCTACAATGAGCAGTTCTTC
TRBV27,-,TRBJ2-7,-,CASSLTEGEQYF,TGTGCCAGCAGCCTAACGGAGGGGGAGCAGTACTTC
TRBV30,-,TRBJ1-5,once,CAWSIGQINQPQHF,TGTGCCTGGAGCATTGGGCAGATCAATCAGCCCCAGCATTTT
TRBV2,TRBD1,TRBJ1-5,once,CASVGSDRNQPQHF,TGTGCCAGCGTCGGATCGGACAGGAATCAGCCCCAGCATTTT
TRBV10-3,TRBD1,TRBJ1-5,-,CAISEGQGASQPQHF,TGTGCCATCAGTGAGGGGCAGGGGGCCAGCCAGCCCCAGCATTTT
TRBV29-1,-,TRBJ1-2,few,CSVEDLGFYGYTF,TGCAGCGTTGAAGATCTAGGCTTCTATGGCTACACCTTC
TRBV5-1,-,TRBJ2-1,-,CASSFGAGNEQFF,TGCGCCAGCAGCTTTGGAGCAGGGAATGAGCAGTTCTTC
TRBV15,-,TRBJ1-1,once,CATSFLGAEAFF,TGTGCCACCAGCTTTTTGGGCGCTGAAGCTTTCTTT
TRBV6-5,-,TRBJ2-7,-,CASSSSDIIYEQYF,TGTGCCAGCAGTTCCTCGGACATCATCTACGAGCAGTACTTC
TRBV6-1,TRBD1,TRBJ1-6,-,CASSEMWGQNSPLHF,TGTGCCAGCAGTGAAATGTGGGGACAGAATTCACCCCTCCACTTT
TRBV7-9,TRBD2,TRBJ2-7,-,CASSHPSGRGSNEQYF,TGTGCCAGCAGCCACCCCAGCGGGAGAGGGAGCAACGAGCAGTACTTC
TRBV5-1,-,TRBJ1-5,-,CASSLGELNQPQHF,TGCGCCAGCAGCTTGGGGGAGCTCAATCAGCCCCAGCATTTT
TRBV19,TRBD1,TRBJ1-4,-,CASSNPGQVEKLFF,TGTGCCAGTAGTAATCCGGGACAGGTGGAAAAACTGTTTTTT
TRBV9,TRBD1,TRBJ2-3,-,CASRLGTGPDTQYF,TGTGCCAGCAGACTAGGGACAGGGCCAGATACGCAGTATTTT
TRBV7-9,-,TRBJ2-5,-,CASSLAAGQLQETQYF,TGTGCCAGCAGCTTAGCGGCGGGACAGCTTCAAGAGACCCAGTACTTC
TRBV4-1,-,TRBJ1-1,few,CASSQPALRDTLEAFF,TGCGCCAGCAGCCAACCTGCCTTACGGGACACCCTTGAAGCTTTCTTT
TRBV12-3/TRBV12-4,TRBD2,TRBJ2-1,-,CASRTGLAEFF,TGTGCCAGCCGGACGGGGCTAGCGGAGTTCTTC
TRBV28,TRBD1,TRBJ1-1,-,CASREQGGTEAFF,TGTGCCAGCAGAGAACAGGGGGGCACTGAAGCTTTCTTT
TRBV29-1,-,TRBJ1-2,-,CSLRDTANYGYTF,TGCAGCCTAAGGGACACAGCTAACTATGGCTACACCTTC
TRBV9,-,TRBJ2-3,-,CASSVDRTNFRPSTDTQYF,TGTGCCAGCAGCGTAGACAGGACTAACTTCCGTCCTAGCACAGATACGCAGTATTTT
TRBV7-3,TRBD1,TRBJ1-6,-,CASSFGGQGGSPLHF,TGTGCCAGCAGCTTTGGGGGACAGGGGGGTTCACCCCTCCACTTT
TRBV4-1,TRBD1,TRBJ1-1,-,CASSRTGVRTEAFF,TGCGCCAGCAGCAGAACAGGGGTGAGGACTGAAGCTTTCTTT
TRBV6-6,TRBD1,TRBJ1-2,-,CASSVPGQGAQGYTF,TGTGCCAGCAGTGTTCCGGGACAGGGGGCTCAAGGCTACACCTTC
TRBV11-2,TRBD2,TRBJ2-3,once,CASSLMGLAGYDTQYF,TGTGCCAGCAGCTTAATGGGACTAGCGGGTTACGATACGCAGTATTTT